A single sample gave rise to the 29 T cell receptor beta chains below, sequenced in a study of shared clonotypes between healthy human individuals. The repertoire was sequenced with immunoSEQ multiplex PCR; TCRdb's copy has only in-frame clones and lacks some. This sample yields fewer than 550,000 clones, of which 60% to 80% are seen a single time; under 15% belongs to the top ten. What was sequenced was PBMCs. All receptors derive from a woman aged 40 to 49 in good health. Some clones in this sample may be carry-over from other donors' samples.

Notes on this clone: The junction departs from germline at one end; a sequencing error may be responsible. The chain combines TRBV7-7 with TRBJ2-2, with D tentatively TRBD2 (5 bases). The CDR3 covers 13 residues. Per the germline V gene, CDR1 is SSHAT and CDR2 is FNYEAQ (reference sequence). CDR3 DNA: TGTGCTAGCAGCGAAACTAGAACCGGGGAGCTGTTTTTT. Translated: CASSETRTGELFF.

V is TRBV5-4 and J is TRBJ2-3; 13 bases are a match to TRBD2. V lost 2 bases to trimming and J lost 2 bases; unmatched junction nucleotides: 5. Germline V lookup: CDR1 SGHNT, CDR2 YYREEE (reference sequence). This CDR3 region has 17 residues. The CDR3 DNA reads as TGTGCCAGCAGCTTACTAGCGGGAGGGTTTGACACAGATACGCAGTATTTT. Its translation: CASSLLAGGFDTDTQYF.

The gene calls are TRBV6-1 and TRBJ2-5, with D unclear. Germline V gives CDR1 MNHNS, CDR2 SASEGT. V gave up 1 base and J gave up 2 bases, with 5 bases separating them. The CDR3 loop spans 13 amino acids. The CDR3 loop reads CASSEDGQETQYF. The CDR3 coding sequence is TGTGCCAGCAGTGAAGACGGGCAAGAGACCCAGTACTTC.

This sequence joins TRBV10-2 and TRBJ1-2; the match to TRBD1 covers 8 bases. V was clipped by 8 bases and J by 2 bases; unmatched bases: 4. The CDR3 extends over 13 amino acids. The germline V gene encodes CDR1 WSHSY and CDR2 SAAADI. CDR3 nucleotides: TGCGCCAGCGCTGGACAGGGAAACTATGGCTACACCTTC. Translated: CASAGQGNYGYTF.

The rearrangement links TRBV15 to TRBJ2-1, with TRBD2 identical over 10 bases. CDR1 is LNHNV, CDR2 YYDKDF, per germline (reference sequence). The CDR3 has 14 amino acids. V shed 9 bases, J shed 3 bases, and the junction held 5 bases outside the gene matches. CDR3 sequence reads: CATSAGGGYNEQFF. The CDR3 DNA is TGTGCCACTTCAGCGGGAGGGGGCTACAATGAGCAGTTCTTC. Full variable domain (outside the CDR3, taken from reference TRBV15 and TRBJ2-1): DAMVIQNPRYQVTQFGKPVTLSCSQTLNHNVMYWYQQKSSQAPKLLFHYYDKDFNNEADTPDNFQSRRPNTSFCFLDIRSPGLGDTAMYLCATSAGGGYNEQFFGPGTRLTVL.

The J gene is TRBJ2-3, the V gene TRBV18; 8 bases match TRBD2. This CDR3 comprises 15 residues. Unmatched junction bases numbered 4, after V lost 2 bases and J lost 3 bases. Germline V gives CDR1 KGHSH, CDR2 LQKENI. The CDR3 coding sequence is TGTGCCAGCTCACCATTCAGCGGGGGAACAGATACGCAGTATTTT. Amino acids: CASSPFSGGTDTQYF. Full variable domain (missing parts from reference TRBV18 and TRBJ2-3): NAGVMQNPRHLVRRRGQEARLRCSPMKGHSHVYWYRQLPEEGLKFMVYLQKENIIDESGMPKERFSAEFPKEGPSILRIQQVVRGDSAAYFCASSPFSGGTDTQYFGPGTRLTVL.

Comment on this clone: The CDR3 ends on some other residue instead of the conserved phenylalanine or tryptophan, so this is likely a read error. This chain links TRBV10-3 with TRBJ1-1, with D perhaps TRBD1 (5 bases). Germline V gene sequence: CDR1 ENHRY, CDR2 SYGVKD. Deletions cut 6 bases from V and 1 base from J, with 9 bases between. The CDR3 covers 13 residues. The CDR3 is CAISRDPNTEAFL. The CDR3 DNA sequence: TGTGCCATCAGCAGGGACCCGAACACTGAAGCTTTCCTT.

The chain recombines TRBV5-1 with TRBJ1-4; TRBD1 is a possible D gene (6 bases). Germline values: CDR1 SGHRS, CDR2 YFSETQ. The CDR3 extends over 14 amino acids. The germline V and J ends were trimmed by 4 bases and 7 bases, with 14 bases remaining between them. The CDR3 nucleotides read TGCGCCAGCAGCGTACAGGGCAGCGGTGAAAAACTGTTTTTT. The encoded protein is CASSVQGSGEKLFF.

This chain connects TRBV7-3 to TRBJ2-3; the D gene is possibly TRBD2 (6 bases). In germline, CDR1 is SGHTA, CDR2 FQGTGA. The germline V and J ends were trimmed by 3 bases and 4 bases, with 14 bases remaining between them. The CDR3 sequence is 15 residues long. CDR3 bases: TGTGCCAGCAGCTTGTACGGGAGTGGCTCAGATACGCAGTATTTT. It yields the protein CASSLYGSGSDTQYF.

This clone has a handful of counts. The rearrangement links TRBV2 to TRBJ2-4, with D possibly being TRBD1 (5 bases). CDR3 length equals 15 residues. Trimming shortened V by 5 bases and J by 0 bases, and 11 bases separated the two germline ends. Germline CDR1 SNHLY, CDR2 FYNNEI. The CDR3 spells CASSSKTVAKNIQYF. DNA of the CDR3: TGTGCCAGCAGTTCAAAGACAGTAGCCAAAAACATTCAGTACTTC.

This chain uses TRBV18 with TRBJ2-1; 12 positions agree with TRBD2. Germline CDR1 and CDR2: KGHSH and LQKENI. The CDR3 contains 16 residues. V lost 3 bases and J lost 7; bases outside the gene matches: 7. The CDR3 DNA reads TGTGCCAGCTCACCCCCGACTAGCGGGAGTAGGAATGAGCAGTTCTTC. It codes for CASSPPTSGSRNEQFF. Supplemented by reference TRBV18 and TRBJ2-1, the full variable domain reads NAGVMQNPRHLVRRRGQEARLRCSPMKGHSHVYWYRQLPEEGLKFMVYLQKENIIDESGMPKERFSAEFPKEGPSILRIQQVVRGDSAAYFCASSPPTSGSRNEQFFGPGTRLTVL.

The chain couples TRBV18 to TRBJ2-5; the D is unclear. The J call may be wrong; the DNA end is better matched by TRBJ2-7. The CDR3 totals 13 residues. Germline V gene data show CDR1 as KGHSH and CDR2 as LQKENI. The CDR3 sequence: CASSQGPTYEQYF. DNA for the CDR3: TGTGCCAGCTCACAGGGTCCGACCTACGAGCAGTACTTC.

The chain uses TRBV2 and TRBJ2-3; 12 nucleotides line up with TRBD2. Germline CDR1 and CDR2: SNHLY and FYNNEI. V was pared by 8 bases and J by 9 bases, with 6 bases of the junction left unmatched. CDR3 size: 13 residues. The CDR3 loop is CASRTSGIGTQYF. For the CDR3, the DNA is TGTGCCAGCCGGACTAGCGGGATAGGGACGCAGTATTTT.

The V and J genes are TRBV10-3 and TRBJ1-5; perhaps TRBD1 as D (5 bases). Trimming shortened V by 0 bases and J by 2 bases, and 8 bases separated the two germline ends. The CDR3 consists of 15 residues. Germline V gene lookup returns CDR1 ENHRY and CDR2 SYGVKD. DNA of the CDR3: TGTGCCATCAGTGAGTCAACGGGGGGCAATCAGCCCCAGCATTTT. Translated: CAISESTGGNQPQHF.

As DNA, the CDR3 is TGTGCCAGCAGCTCCCGACTAGCGGGAGGGCTCGATGAGCAGTTCTTC. This encodes CASSSRLAGGLDEQFF. The rearrangement links TRBV7-9 to TRBJ2-1; TRBD2 agrees at 14 bases. Germline loops: CDR1 SEHNR, CDR2 FQNEAQ (reference sequence). J lost 8 bases, V lost 4 bases, and 7 bases had no gene match. This CDR3 comprises 16 residues.

This chain links TRBV28 with TRBJ2-7; 9 positions agree with TRBD1. The CDR3 runs 15 residues. Germline V CDR1 and CDR2: MDHEN, SYDVKM. J gave up 6 bases and V 2 bases, and 8 bases lay outside the gene matches. For the CDR3, the DNA is TGTGCCAGCAGTTTACCGGGACAGGGTTGGGGCGAGCAGTACTTC. Translating gives CASSLPGQGWGEQYF.

The gene calls are TRBV7-6 and TRBJ1-3; D is undetermined. Germline loops: CDR1 SGHVS, CDR2 FNYEAQ. The CDR3 is 14 amino acids. The V end lost 0 bases, the J end lost 1 base, and 4 bases lay between the germline ends. This CDR3 reads CASSLALSGNTIYF. CDR3 nucleotides: TGTGCCAGCAGCTTAGCGCTGTCTGGAAACACCATATATTTT.

Points on this clone: This sample includes further DNA sequences coding for the same CDR3. The V call is TRBV28, the J call TRBJ2-5; no clear D. Germline CDR1 is MDHEN and CDR2 is SYDVKM. The ends were cut back, 5 bases at V and 2 bases at J, with 3 bases in the middle. The CDR3 contains 11 residues. The chain's CDR3 is CASSQQETQYF. DNA of the CDR3: TGTGCCAGCAGTCAGCAAGAGACCCAGTACTTC.

CDR3 amino acids: CASSLRAEVYQETQYF. The DNA for the CDR3 is TGTGCCAGCAGCTTGAGGGCCGAAGTGTACCAAGAGACCCAGTACTTC. The chain employs TRBV5-6 and TRBJ2-5; D unclear. V shed 1 base and J shed 0 bases, with 13 bases lying between them. The CDR3 has 16 residues. Germline CDR1 reads SGHDT; CDR2 reads YYEEEE.

The genes are TRBV5-6 and TRBJ2-3, with 7 bases identical to TRBD1. The CDR3 is 15 amino acids. Germline loops: CDR1 SGHDT, CDR2 YYEEEE. V lost 0 bases and J lost 2; bases outside the gene matches: 3. The CDR3 sequence: CASSLGDSYTDTQYF. The CDR3 DNA reads as TGTGCCAGCAGCTTGGGGGACAGCTACACAGATACGCAGTATTTT.

This clone was counted many times. V gene TRBV5-1 combines with J gene TRBJ2-5; possible D gene TRBD1, 5 bases. Germline V CDR1 and CDR2: SGHRS, YFSETQ. The CDR3 loop spans 13 amino acids. V dropped 2 bases and J dropped 1 base, with 6 bases sitting between them. In DNA, the CDR3 is TGCGCCAGCAGCTTTAGGGGCCAAGAGACCCAGTACTTC. The encoded protein is CASSFRGQETQYF.

V gene TRBV6-1 combines with J gene TRBJ2-7, with TRBD2 matching 9 bases. After removal of 2 bases from V and 1 base from J, the junction contained 12 bases not matched to a gene. The CDR3 has 18 amino acids. Germline CDR1 is MNHNS and CDR2 is SASEGT. The CDR3 region is CASSESPVVAGASYEQYF. The CDR3 region has the DNA TGTGCCAGCAGTGAATCGCCTGTGGTAGCGGGGGCTTCCTACGAGCAGTACTTC.

The chain couples TRBV7-9 to TRBJ2-7; TRBD2 might be the D (6 bases). The ends were cut back, 1 base at V and 6 bases at J, with 7 bases in the middle. The germline V gene has CDR1 SEHNR and CDR2 FQNEAQ (reference sequence). This CDR3 region has 12 residues. Here the CDR3 reads CASSLDSGEQYF. In DNA, the CDR3 is TGTGCCAGCAGCTTAGATAGCGGCGAGCAGTACTTC.

There are a few counts of this clone. The sample holds other DNA sequences that translate to the same CDR3. This chain links TRBV30 with TRBJ1-5; D is perhaps TRBD1 (5 bases). Germline CDR1 and CDR2: GTSNPN and SVGIG (reference sequence). This CDR3 contains 14 residues. Trimming shortened V by 0 bases and J by 4 bases, and 10 bases separated the two germline ends. The CDR3 loop is CAWSVTGGNQPQHF. CDR3 coding DNA: TGTGCCTGGAGTGTCACGGGGGGTAATCAGCCCCAGCATTTT.

The chain uses TRBV7-9 and TRBJ2-3, with 7 bases lining up with TRBD2. The ends lost 3 bases at V and 2 bases at J; junction bases unmatched: 5. The CDR3 extends over 15 amino acids. Germline V gives CDR1 SEHNR, CDR2 FQNEAQ (reference sequence). The CDR3 DNA sequence: TGTGCCAGCAGCTTTGGGGGAGGGGACACAGATACGCAGTATTTT. Protein sequence: CASSFGGGDTDTQYF.

The V gene is TRBV28, the J gene TRBJ2-7; D could derive from TRBD1 or TRBD2 (5 bases each). The CDR3 consists of 12 residues. The germline CDR1 and CDR2 sequences are MDHEN and SYDVKM. Trimming left V 5 bases short and J 5 bases short, with 10 bases between. The CDR3 DNA sequence: TGTGCCAGCAGTCCGGGACGCCACGAGCAGTACTTC. Its translation is CASSPGRHEQYF.

The gene calls are TRBV11-2 and TRBJ2-3; D is unresolved. There are 11 residues in the CDR3. V shed 1 base and J shed 15 bases, with 11 bases lying between them. Per the germline V gene, CDR1 is SGHAT and CDR2 is FQNNGV. CDR3 region: CASSLADTRYF. DNA for the CDR3: TGTGCCAGCAGCTTAGCAGATACGCGTTATTTT.

This clone appeared many times. The chain uses TRBV28 and TRBJ2-3; 9 bases map to TRBD1. This CDR3 has 13 amino acids. J was trimmed by 3 bases and V by 9 bases; bases with no gene match: 4. Germline-derived CDR1 and CDR2 are MDHEN and SYDVKM. The CDR3 protein is CASSGQGTDTQYF. The CDR3 coding sequence is TGTGCCAGTTCGGGACAGGGAACAGATACGCAGTATTTT.

The rearrangement uses TRBV4-1 and TRBJ2-1; 16 nucleotides match TRBD2. There are 17 residues in the CDR3. V was pared by 5 bases and J by 9 bases, with 10 bases of the junction left unmatched. Germline V gives CDR1 MGHRA, CDR2 YSYEKL. Here the CDR3 reads CASSSYSGTSGRVEQFF. CDR3 DNA: TGCGCCAGCAGCTCCTACTCCGGGACTAGCGGGAGGGTTGAGCAGTTCTTC.